This T cell receptor beta chain was identified during a study of beta chain features in type 1 diabetes. Notes on the study in general: Reads derived from cDNA could over-represent cells showing high TCR expression.

Germline V gene sequence: CDR1 SQVTM, CDR2 ANQGSEA. V gave up 0 bases and J gave up 2 bases, with 10 bases separating them. CDR3 size: 14 residues. Reverse transcription of all isolated RNA meant that expressed TCRB transcripts were sequenced. Here immunoSEQ multiplex PCR was the method, and the copy in TCRdb shows in-frame clones only, minus some. The sample consists of roughly 400,000 clones, over 13% of them appearing once. On this clone: The antigen is not known.

This chain uses TRBV29-1 with TRBJ2-5; D possibly corresponds to TRBD1 (5 bases). This clonotype originated in a young woman in good health. Sequences were obtained from naive CD4+ T cells from blood. The CDR3 region is CSVEEGAGQETQYF. The CDR3 DNA sequence: TGCAGCGTTGAAGAAGGGGCAGGGCAAGAGACCCAGTACTTC. Looking up the rest from reference TRBV29-1 and TRBJ2-5 gives the full variable domain: SAVISQKPSRDICQRGTSLTIQCQVDSQVTMMFWYRQQPGQSLTLIATANQGSEATYESGFVIDKFPISRPNLTFSTLTVSNMSPEDSSIYLCSVEEGAGQETQYFGPGTRLLVL.